Described below is a single T cell receptor (beta chain) sequence and its context. Its antigen is not yet known. No qualities accompany the bases; no much larger clone lies one base away. The data are from a study of cytomegalovirus exposure and HLA in healthy donors (dated by TCRdb to 2015 to 2018). Background on the whole study: A later analysis indicated that the roughly 130 validation repertoires were generated on the platform also employed for the 700 or so repertoires of the first cohort. The aim of the study was to test whether cataloging public T cell receptors could identify signatures of past pathogen exposure. A separate validation cohort of 90 to 150 different subjects was used in addition to the approximately 670-subject first cohort. To predict cytomegalovirus infection status, the study combined high-throughput TCR immunosequencing, statistical association of individual TCRs with disease status, and machine learning. What the research found in general, with its limitations: All 120 or so repertoires were used to score co-occurrence in the validation cohort in a later analysis, because that analysis had no HLA typing for the cohort. A later analysis found that TCRs clustered in the first cohort also tended to co-occur in the roughly 120 validation repertoires, with 94% of cluster scores above 0. In vitro tests confirmed that a few of the cytomegalovirus-associated TCR beta chains recognize cytomegalovirus antigens. Most TCR sequences were observed very rarely across donors, whereas some public TCRs were present in many individuals. The study gave a list of 150 to 200 TCR beta chains associated with cytomegalovirus. The classifier was reported to diagnose cytomegalovirus status with high specificity and sensitivity in both the original cohort and the validation cohort. It was suggested by the authors that the approach could potentially be generalized to other disease states and immunological phenotypes.

Library preparation employed the immunoSEQ multiplex PCR assay. The original pipeline was this. To diagnose cytomegalovirus status from the catalog of TCR beta chain sequences, a statistical classification framework was built. TCRdb took this table from immuneACCESS and kept in-frame rearrangements with V and J called. Such tables lack part of the clones; where checked against another copy, unresolved V genes explain under half of the gap, and the rest is unexplained. V, J and clone size reflect that table, while D and trimming were determined from the DNA. The table for this sample lists 150,000 or so clones; about 94% of them were counted only once. Of the sample, less than 2% is held by the ten largest clones. The donors were included in the validation cohort of some 120 subjects, a group kept apart from the approximately 650-subject first cohort. Trimmed from V: 4 bases; trimmed from J: 3 bases; junction bases lacking a gene match: 3. For CDR1 and CDR2, the germline V gene (reference sequence) lists SEHNR and FQNEAQ. The CDR3 contains 14 residues, cysteine and phenylalanine counted. The entry retains the CDR3 DNA only, 42 bases that are in frame from base 1.

The V and J genes are TRBV7-9 and TRBJ2-7, and TRBD2 aligns with 10 junction nucleotides. Sequenced input: PBMCs. The receptor was isolated from a man aged 18 to 29 in good health and CMV-seropositive. At the DNA level, the sequence is TGTGCCAGCAGCTCCGGGACTAGCGTCTACGAGCAGTACTTC. The translation is CASSSGTSVYEQYF.